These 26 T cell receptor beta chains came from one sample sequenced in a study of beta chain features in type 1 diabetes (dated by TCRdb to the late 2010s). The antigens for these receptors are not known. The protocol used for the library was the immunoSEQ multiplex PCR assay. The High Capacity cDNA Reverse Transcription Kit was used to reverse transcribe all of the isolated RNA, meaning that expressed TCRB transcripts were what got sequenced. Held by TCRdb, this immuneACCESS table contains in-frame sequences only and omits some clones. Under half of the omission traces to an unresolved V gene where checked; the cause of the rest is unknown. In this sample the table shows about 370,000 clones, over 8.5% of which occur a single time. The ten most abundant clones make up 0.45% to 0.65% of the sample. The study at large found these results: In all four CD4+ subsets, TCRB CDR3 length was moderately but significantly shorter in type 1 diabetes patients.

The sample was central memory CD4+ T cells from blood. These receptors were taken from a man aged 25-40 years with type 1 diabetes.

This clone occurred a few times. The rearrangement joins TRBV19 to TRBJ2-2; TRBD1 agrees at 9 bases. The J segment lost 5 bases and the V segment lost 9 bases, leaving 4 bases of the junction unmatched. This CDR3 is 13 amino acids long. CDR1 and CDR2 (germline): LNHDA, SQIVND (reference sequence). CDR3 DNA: TGTGCCAGCCACAGGGGGCGAACCGGGGAGCTGTTTTTT. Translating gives CASHRGRTGELFF.

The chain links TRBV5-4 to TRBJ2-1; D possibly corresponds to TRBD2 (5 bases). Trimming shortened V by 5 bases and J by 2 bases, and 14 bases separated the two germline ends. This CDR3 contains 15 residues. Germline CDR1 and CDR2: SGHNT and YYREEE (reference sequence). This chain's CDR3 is CASRRAERTYNEQFF. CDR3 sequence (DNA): TGTGCCAGCAGGCGAGCGGAAAGAACCTACAATGAGCAGTTCTTC.

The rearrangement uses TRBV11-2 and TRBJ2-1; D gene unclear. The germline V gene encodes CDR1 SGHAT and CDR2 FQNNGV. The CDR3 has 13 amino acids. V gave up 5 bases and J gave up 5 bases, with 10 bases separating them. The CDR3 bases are TGTGCCAGCAGCCCTATTGGGGACAATGAGCAGTTCTTC. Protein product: CASSPIGDNEQFF.

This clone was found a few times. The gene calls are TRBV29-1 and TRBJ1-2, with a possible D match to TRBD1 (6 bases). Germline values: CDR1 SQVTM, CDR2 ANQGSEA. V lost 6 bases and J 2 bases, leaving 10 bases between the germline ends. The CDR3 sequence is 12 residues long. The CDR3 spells CSVEGENYGYTF. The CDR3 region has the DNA TGCAGCGTCGAGGGGGAGAACTATGGCTACACCTTC.

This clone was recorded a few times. CDR3: CASSLLGLEAFF. The CDR3 region has the DNA TGTGCCAGCAGCTTGCTGGGACTTGAAGCTTTCTTT. This chain uses TRBV7-2 with TRBJ1-1, with D maybe TRBD1 (5 bases). The CDR3 consists of 12 residues. Germline-derived CDR1 and CDR2 are SGHTA and FQGNSA. The V end was cut by 3 bases, the J end by 7 bases, with 9 bases between.

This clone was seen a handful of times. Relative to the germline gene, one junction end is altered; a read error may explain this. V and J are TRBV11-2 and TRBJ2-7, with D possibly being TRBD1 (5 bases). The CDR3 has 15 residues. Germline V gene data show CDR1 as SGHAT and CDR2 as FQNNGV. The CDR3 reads CASSQGTGDSYEQYF. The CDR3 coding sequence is TGCGCCAGCAGCCAAGGAACAGGAGACTCCTACGAGCAGTACTTC.

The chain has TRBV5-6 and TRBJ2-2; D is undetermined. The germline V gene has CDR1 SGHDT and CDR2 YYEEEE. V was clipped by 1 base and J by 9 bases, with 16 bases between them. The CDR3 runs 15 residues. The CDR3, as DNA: TGTGCCAGCAGCTTGTTTGGACCTAGGGCCAGGGAGCTGTTTTTT. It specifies CASSLFGPRARELFF.

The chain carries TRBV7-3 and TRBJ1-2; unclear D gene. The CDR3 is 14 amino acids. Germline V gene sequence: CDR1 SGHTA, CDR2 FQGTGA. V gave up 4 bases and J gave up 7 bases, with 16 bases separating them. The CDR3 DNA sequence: TGTGCCAGCAGCTCCCAGACCCGGGAGATTGGCTACACCTTC. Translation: CASSSQTREIGYTF.

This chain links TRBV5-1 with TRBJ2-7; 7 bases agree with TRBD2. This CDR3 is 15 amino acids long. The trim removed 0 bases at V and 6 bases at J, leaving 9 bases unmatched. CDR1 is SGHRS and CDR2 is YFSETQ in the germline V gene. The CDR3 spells CASSLGGTTNTEQYF. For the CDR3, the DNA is TGCGCCAGCAGCTTGGGCGGGACTACTAACACCGAGCAGTACTTC. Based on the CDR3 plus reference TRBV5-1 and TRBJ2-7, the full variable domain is KAGVTQTPRYLIKTRGQQVTLSCSPISGHRSVSWYQQTPGQGLQFLFEYFSETQRNKGNFPGRFSGRQFSNSRSEMNVSTLELGDSALYLCASSLGGTTNTEQYFGPGTRLTVT.

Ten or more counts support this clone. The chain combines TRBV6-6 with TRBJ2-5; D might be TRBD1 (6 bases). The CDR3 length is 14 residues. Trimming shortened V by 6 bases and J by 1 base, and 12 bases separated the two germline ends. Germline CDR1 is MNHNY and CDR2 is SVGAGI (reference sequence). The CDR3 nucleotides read TGTGCCAGCAGCCCTGGGACACTCCAAGAGACCCAGTACTTC. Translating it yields CASSPGTLQETQYF.

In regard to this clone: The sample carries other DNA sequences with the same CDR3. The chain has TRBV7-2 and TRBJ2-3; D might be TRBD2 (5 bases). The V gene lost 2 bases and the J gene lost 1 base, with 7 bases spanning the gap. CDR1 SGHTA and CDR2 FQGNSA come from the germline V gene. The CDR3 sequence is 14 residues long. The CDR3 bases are TGTGCCAGCAGCTTACTTAGCGGCACAGATACGCAGTATTTT. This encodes CASSLLSGTDTQYF.

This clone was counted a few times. Here the CDR3 reads CASSVRGRYNQPQHF. CDR3 nucleotide sequence: TGTGCCAGCAGTGTCCGAGGCAGATACAATCAGCCCCAGCATTTT. The chain is built from TRBV6-5 and TRBJ1-5, with D unresolved. The CDR3 runs to 15 residues. Germline V gives CDR1 MNHEY, CDR2 SVGAGI. V was pared by 5 bases and J by 3 bases, with 14 bases between.

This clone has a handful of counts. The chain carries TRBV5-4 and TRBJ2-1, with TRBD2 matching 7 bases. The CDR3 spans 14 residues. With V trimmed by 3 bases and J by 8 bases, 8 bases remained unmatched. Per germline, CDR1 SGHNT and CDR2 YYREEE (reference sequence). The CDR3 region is CASSSKTSNDEQFF. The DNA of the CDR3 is TGTGCCAGCAGCTCGAAGACTAGCAACGATGAGCAGTTCTTC.

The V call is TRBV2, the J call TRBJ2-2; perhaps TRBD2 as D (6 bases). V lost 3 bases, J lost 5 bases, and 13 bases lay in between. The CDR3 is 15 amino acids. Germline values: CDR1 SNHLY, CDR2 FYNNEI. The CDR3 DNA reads TGTGCCAGCAGTGACGGCAGGGCGGGGACCGGGGAGCTGTTTTTT. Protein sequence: CASSDGRAGTGELFF.

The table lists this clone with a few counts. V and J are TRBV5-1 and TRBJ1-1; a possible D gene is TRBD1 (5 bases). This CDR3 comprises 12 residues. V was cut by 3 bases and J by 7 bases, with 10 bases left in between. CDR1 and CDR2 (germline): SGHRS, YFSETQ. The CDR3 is CASSWGEGEAFF. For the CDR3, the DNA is TGCGCCAGCAGCTGGGGGGAAGGTGAAGCTTTCTTT.

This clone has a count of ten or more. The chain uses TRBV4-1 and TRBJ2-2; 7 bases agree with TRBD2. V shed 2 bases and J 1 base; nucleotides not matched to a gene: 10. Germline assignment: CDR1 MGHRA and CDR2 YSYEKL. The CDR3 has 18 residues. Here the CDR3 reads CASSQYPLAELNTGELFF. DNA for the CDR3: TGCGCCAGCAGCCAATATCCCCTAGCGGAATTGAACACCGGGGAGCTGTTTTTT.

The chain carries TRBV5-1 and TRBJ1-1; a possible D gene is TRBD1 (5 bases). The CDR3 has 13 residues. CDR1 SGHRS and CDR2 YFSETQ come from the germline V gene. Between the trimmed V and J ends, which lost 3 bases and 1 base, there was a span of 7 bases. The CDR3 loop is CASSSTGNTEAFF. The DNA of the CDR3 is TGCGCCAGCAGCTCTACAGGGAACACTGAAGCTTTCTTT.

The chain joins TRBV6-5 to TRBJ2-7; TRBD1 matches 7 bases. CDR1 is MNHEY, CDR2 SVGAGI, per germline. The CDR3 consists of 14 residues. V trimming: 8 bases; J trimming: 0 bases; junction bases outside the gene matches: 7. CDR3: CASRIRDSSYEQYF. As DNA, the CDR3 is TGTGCCAGCCGAATCCGGGACAGCTCCTACGAGCAGTACTTC.

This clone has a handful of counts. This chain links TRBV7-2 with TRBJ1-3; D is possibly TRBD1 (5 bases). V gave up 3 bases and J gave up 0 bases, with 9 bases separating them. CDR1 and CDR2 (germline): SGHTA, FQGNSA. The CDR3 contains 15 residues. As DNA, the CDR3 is TGTGCCAGCAGCTTCACCGACAGCTCTGGAAACACCATATATTTT. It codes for CASSFTDSSGNTIYF.

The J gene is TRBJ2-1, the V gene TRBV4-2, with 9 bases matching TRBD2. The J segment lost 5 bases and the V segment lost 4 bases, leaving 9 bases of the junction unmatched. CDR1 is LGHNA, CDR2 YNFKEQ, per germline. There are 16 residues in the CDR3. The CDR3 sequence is CASSPRGGRADNEQFF. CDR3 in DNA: TGTGCCAGCAGCCCAAGGGGCGGGAGGGCCGACAATGAGCAGTTCTTC.

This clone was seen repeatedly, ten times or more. Written as DNA, the CDR3 is TGTGCCAGCTCACCGTACGACACCTCTTCCGGCCAGCCCCAGCATTTT. Translation gives CASSPYDTSSGQPQHF. This sequence joins TRBV18 and TRBJ1-5; D gene uncertain. There are 16 residues in the CDR3. Germline V gene sequence: CDR1 KGHSH, CDR2 LQKENI. Trimming removed 3 bases at V and 7 bases at J, with 19 bases between.

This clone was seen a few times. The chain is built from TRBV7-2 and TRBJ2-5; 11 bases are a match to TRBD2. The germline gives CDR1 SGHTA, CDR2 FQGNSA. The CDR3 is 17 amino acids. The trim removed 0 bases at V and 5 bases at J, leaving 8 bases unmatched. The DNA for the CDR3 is TGTGCCAGCAGCTTAGCCAGTACTAGCGGGAGTCGGGAGACCCAGTACTTC. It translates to CASSLASTSGSRETQYF.

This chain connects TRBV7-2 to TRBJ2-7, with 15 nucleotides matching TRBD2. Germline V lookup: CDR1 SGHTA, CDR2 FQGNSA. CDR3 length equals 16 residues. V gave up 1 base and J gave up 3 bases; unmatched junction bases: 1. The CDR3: CASSLGTSGRGYEQYF. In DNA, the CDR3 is TGTGCCAGCAGCTTAGGGACTAGCGGGAGGGGCTACGAGCAGTACTTC.

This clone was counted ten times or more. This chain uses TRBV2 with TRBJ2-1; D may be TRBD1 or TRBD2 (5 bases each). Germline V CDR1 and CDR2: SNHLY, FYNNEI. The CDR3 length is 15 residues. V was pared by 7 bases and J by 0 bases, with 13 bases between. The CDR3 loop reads CASTREGSSYNEQFF. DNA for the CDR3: TGTGCCAGCACGCGAGAGGGGAGCTCCTACAATGAGCAGTTCTTC.

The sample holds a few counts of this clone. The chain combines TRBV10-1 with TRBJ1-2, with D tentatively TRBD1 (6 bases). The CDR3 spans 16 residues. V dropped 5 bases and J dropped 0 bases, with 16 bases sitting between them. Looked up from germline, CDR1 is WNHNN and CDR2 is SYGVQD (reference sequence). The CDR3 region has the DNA TGCGCCAGCAGTCAGCCCGAGGGGGACGCTAACTATGGCTACACCTTC. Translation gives CASSQPEGDANYGYTF.

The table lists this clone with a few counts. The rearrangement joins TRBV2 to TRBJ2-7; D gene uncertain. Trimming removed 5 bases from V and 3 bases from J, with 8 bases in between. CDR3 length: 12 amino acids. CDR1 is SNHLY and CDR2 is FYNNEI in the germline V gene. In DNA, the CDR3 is TGTGCCAGCAGTACCCGAAGCTACGAGCAGTACTTC. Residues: CASSTRSYEQYF.